This T cell receptor (beta chain) was retrieved from a study of T cells in Graves' hyperthyroidism and ophthalmopathy. Notes on the study in general: Most clonotypes that expanded in the thyroid above 0.001 also showed up in blood.

Germline lookup yields CDR1 SNHLY and CDR2 FYNNEI. Trimming shortened V by 6 bases and J by 6 bases, and 14 bases separated the two germline ends. CDR3 length equals 14 residues. What was amplified from RNA transcripts were TCR beta CDR3 regions. Initially, a first-round RT-PCR of the TCR CDR3 employed the HTBI primer set. TCRdb redid the calling of the multiplex PCR reads with MiXCR, one entry per CDR3 protein. The table shows about 290,000 distinct CDR3 sequences, with roughly 13% occurring only once. This clonotype was picked up many times. Its target is unknown. Across 18 months, stable Graves' hyperthyroidism was marked by no progression to ophthalmopathy. The hyperthyroidism was newly diagnosed and had lasted under 2 months; the patients were aged 18 to 65. Uncontrolled infection, other autoimmune disease, pregnancy and lactation each barred patients from inclusion.

The chain joins TRBV2 to TRBJ2-2; D unclear. The sequencing input was blood. This receptor was obtained from a middle-aged woman with Graves' hyperthyroidism. CDR3 DNA sequence: TGTGCCAGCAGACCCGATAGTCCCCCCGGGGAGCTGTTTTTT. Its translation is CASRPDSPPGELFF.